This T cell receptor beta chain was retrieved from a study of cytomegalovirus exposure and HLA in healthy donors. V was cut by 5 bases and J by 2 bases, with 10 bases left in between. The CDR3 totals 14 residues. In germline, CDR1 is SGHAT, CDR2 FQNNGV. Concerning this clone: Its antigen remains unidentified.

Study conclusions and caveats: Confirmation was obtained in vitro that a few CMV-associated chains are specific for CMV antigens. Rates of TCR association differed by HLA locus in a later analysis, with DRB1 highest and HLA-C lowest.

The donors gave bone marrow, and they were healthy. The PCR ran on 60 Vbeta and 13 Jbeta primers. Sequencing used immunoSEQ multiplex PCR; TCRdb keeps in-frame clones, though not all of them. The data show some 200,000 clones, more than 9.5% seen once. The origin of this receptor is a man in his fifties or sixties in good health and CMV-seropositive. V is TRBV11-2 and J is TRBJ1-3; D is uncertain. The sequenced material came from PBMCs. CDR3 DNA: TGTGCCAGCAGCCCTTCGAGGGCTGGAAACACCATATATTTT. Amino acids: CASSPSRAGNTIYF.